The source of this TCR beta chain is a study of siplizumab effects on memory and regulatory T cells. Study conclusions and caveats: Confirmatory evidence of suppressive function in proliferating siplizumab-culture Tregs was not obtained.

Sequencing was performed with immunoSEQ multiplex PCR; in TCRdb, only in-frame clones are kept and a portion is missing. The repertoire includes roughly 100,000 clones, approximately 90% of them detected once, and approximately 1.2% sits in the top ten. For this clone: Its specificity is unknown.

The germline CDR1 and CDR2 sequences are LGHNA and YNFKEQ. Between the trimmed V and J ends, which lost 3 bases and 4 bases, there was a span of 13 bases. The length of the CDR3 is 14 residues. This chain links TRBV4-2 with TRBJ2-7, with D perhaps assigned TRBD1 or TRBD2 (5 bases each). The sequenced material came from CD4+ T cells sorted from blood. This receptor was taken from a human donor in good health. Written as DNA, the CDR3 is TGTGCCAGCAGCCAGGCCGGGACCCAGTACGAGCAGTACTTC. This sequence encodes CASSQAGTQYEQYF.